The rows below give T cell receptor beta chains drawn from one sample of a study of early T cells in non-severe SARS-CoV-2 infection. TCRdb reprocessed the 5' RACE reads via MiXCR and lists one record per CDR3 protein. The sample has about 55,000 distinct CDR3 sequences, about 15% seen once. Sample: whole blood, taken at baseline. Receptors were obtained from an adult who was a healthcare worker with PCR-confirmed SARS-CoV-2 infection or an uninfected control (not recorded which). Each CDR3 is given with its conserved first and last residue. The order of the fields is clone size, D gene, V gene, J gene, CDR3 DNA, CDR3 protein. A D gene is named only where the DNA matches it firmly. Not every row has a clone size; where given, it reads once, few, many or a size class.

>-|-|TRBV20-1|TRBJ1-6
TGCAGTGCTAGAGATTCCAGTAATTCACCCCACCACTTT
CSARDSSNSPHHF
>-|TRBD1|TRBV19|TRBJ2-7
TGTGCCAGTAGTATTGTATGGACAGGGGGCTTCGAGCAGTACTTC
CASSIVWTGGFEQYF
>-|-|TRBV5-1|TRBJ2-7
TGCGCCAGCAGCTTGGGTGAGCGCCAGAGCTCCTACGAGCAGTACTTC
CASSLGERQSSYEQYF
>few|TRBD2|TRBV7-9|TRBJ2-7
TGTGCCAGCAGCCCAGGGACTATCTACGAGCAGTACTTC
CASSPGTIYEQYF
>few|-|TRBV6-1|TRBJ2-5
TGTGCCAGCAGCCGGGACCGACAAGAGACCCAGTACTTC
CASSRDRQETQYF
>once|-|TRBV12-3/TRBV12-4|TRBJ2-5
TGTGCCAGCAGCGCTACTAAAGAGACCCAGTACTTC
CASSATKETQYF
>-|-|TRBV12-3/TRBV12-4|TRBJ2-1
TGTGCCAGCAGGGATACTAGTAGCTCCTACAATGAGCAGTTCTTC
CASRDTSSSYNEQFF
>many|-|TRBV6-1|TRBJ1-5
TGTGCCAGCAGCCTCGATAGCGGCAATCAGCCCCAGCATTTT
CASSLDSGNQPQHF
>-|-|TRBV29-1|TRBJ2-7
TGCAGCGTTGTTGTCAACTCCTACGAGCAGTACTTC
CSVVVNSYEQYF
>few|-|TRBV11-2|TRBJ2-1
TGTGCCAGCAGCTTAGTAGGCCCCCAATACAATGAGCAGTTCTTC
CASSLVGPQYNEQFF
>many|-|TRBV7-9|TRBJ1-5
TGTGCCAGCAGCTTAGATCACAAAGGGGCGCGGCAGCCCCAGCATTTT
CASSLDHKGARQPQHF
>few|-|TRBV10-2|TRBJ2-2
TGCGCCAGTTATGGAGGGGCGGGTACCGGGGAGCTGTTTTTT
CASYGGAGTGELFF
>few|-|TRBV6-1|TRBJ2-2
TGTGCCAGCAGTTTCGACAGGACCACCGGGGAGCTGTTTTTT
CASSFDRTTGELFF
>-|-|TRBV3-1|TRBJ2-2
TGTGCCAGCTCGGCAGGGGCTCCGGGGGACGGGGAGCTGTTTTTT
CASSAGAPGDGELFF
>few|TRBD1|TRBV12-3/TRBV12-4|TRBJ1-2
TGTGCCAGCAGTGCTTGGGACAGAGGAAGCTATGGCTACACCTTC
CASSAWDRGSYGYTF
>-|TRBD1|TRBV20-1|TRBJ2-3
TGCAGTGCTAGAGACTTAGGGGACAGGGTCACAGATACGCAGTATTTT
CSARDLGDRVTDTQYF
>many|-|TRBV6-1|TRBJ2-3
TGTGCCAGCAGTGATAAAACCGGAGGGGGTCGGCAGTATTTT
CASSDKTGGGRQYF
>-|-|TRBV27|TRBJ2-2
TGTGCCAGCAGTTGGGGGCGGGACGCCGGGGAGCTGTTTTTT
CASSWGRDAGELFF
>medium-sized|-|TRBV29-1|TRBJ2-1
TGCAGCGTTGCCGGGACACTCTACAATGAGCAGTTCTTC
CSVAGTLYNEQFF
>few|TRBD2|TRBV20-1|TRBJ2-1
TGCAGTGCTAGAGACGCGCCCGGACTAGCTACTATTGGCTCCTACAATGAGCAGTTCTTC
CSARDAPGLATIGSYNEQFF
>few|-|TRBV12-3/TRBV12-4|TRBJ2-3
TGTGCCAGCAGTTTCACCACAGATACGCAGTATTTT
CASSFTTDTQYF
>-|TRBD1|TRBV7-9|TRBJ1-6
TGTGCCAGCAGCCCAGGACAGGGGAGATCACCCCTCCACTTT
CASSPGQGRSPLHF
>many|TRBD1|TRBV4-1|TRBJ2-2
TGCGCCAGCAGCCAGCGGGACAGGGTGCCCACCGGGGAGCTGTTTTTT
CASSQRDRVPTGELFF
>few|-|TRBV12-3/TRBV12-4|TRBJ2-7
TGTGCCAGCACTCAGGGACTGGGCGAGCAGTACTTC
CASTQGLGEQYF
>few|TRBD2|TRBV30|TRBJ2-1
TGTGCCTGGAGGGCCCTAGGGGTCGGGAGGTCCTCCTACAATGAGCAGTTCTTC
CAWRALGVGRSSYNEQFF
>many|-|TRBV5-1|TRBJ2-4
TGCGCCAGCAGCCCTGGACGTCCCCCGTTTGACAAAAACATTCAGTACTTC
CASSPGRPPFDKNIQYF
>-|TRBD2|TRBV2|TRBJ2-3
TGTGCCACCCCAGGACTAGCGGGAGATCGTGGTACGCAGTATTTT
CATPGLAGDRGTQYF
>many|TRBD1|TRBV12-3/TRBV12-4|TRBJ2-1
TGTGCCAGCAGTTCCTTGGGACAGGGGGACAATGAGCAGTTCTTC
CASSSLGQGDNEQFF
>-|-|TRBV7-9|TRBJ1-1
TGTGCCAGCAGCAGAACTAACACTGAAGCTTTCTTT
CASSRTNTEAFF
>few|-|TRBV20-1|TRBJ1-5
TGCAGTGCCTTAGACCCCCGGAGGGGCAATCAGCCCCAGCATTTT
CSALDPRRGNQPQHF
>-|TRBD1|TRBV9|TRBJ1-6
TGTGCCAGCAGTGCACAGGGGGTGAATAATTCACCCCTCCACTTT
CASSAQGVNNSPLHF
>many|-|TRBV4-1|TRBJ1-2
TGCGCCAGCAGCCAAGATCGAGGGACAATCCTCTATGGCTACACCTTC
CASSQDRGTILYGYTF
>few|-|TRBV4-1|TRBJ1-2
TGCGCCAGCAGCCTCGCTTCGAACTATGGCTACACCTTC
CASSLASNYGYTF
>many|-|TRBV28|TRBJ2-1
TGTGCCAGCAGTTTACCCCCAAGTGAAAGCTCCTACAATGAGCAGTTCTTC
CASSLPPSESSYNEQFF
>few|TRBD2|TRBV4-1|TRBJ2-5
TGCGCCAGCAGCCAAGATGGGCTAGCGGAAGAGACCCAGTACTTC
CASSQDGLAEETQYF
>-|-|TRBV7-2|TRBJ1-5
TGTGCCAGCAGCTTAGTAGTGGGAGGCGTTCAGCCCCAGCATTTT
CASSLVVGGVQPQHF
>few|-|TRBV7-6|TRBJ1-1
TGTGCCAGCAGCCCCGAGAGAGGCACTGAAGCTTTCTTT
CASSPERGTEAFF
>few|-|TRBV7-9|TRBJ2-3
TGTGCCAAGCAGCAGGTATCAAGCACAGATACGCAGTATTTT
CAKQQVSSTDTQYF
>-|TRBD1|TRBV20-1|TRBJ1-4
TGCAGTGCTAGAGATCTAGCGGGACAGCGGGAAAAACTGTTTTTT
CSARDLAGQREKLFF
>few|-|TRBV11-2|TRBJ2-7
TGTGCCAGCAGCTGGAGTAGGGACGGGATATACGAGCAGTACTTC
CASSWSRDGIYEQYF
>few|-|TRBV4-1|TRBJ2-7
TGCGCCAGCAGCCAAGCAGAAACAGGGCTATCCTACGAGCAGTACTTC
CASSQAETGLSYEQYF
>-|-|TRBV11-2|TRBJ2-7
TGTGCCAGCAGCCTTAGTGTGGTGCAGTACTTC
CASSLSVVQYF